The present TCR beta chain was sequenced within a study of blood T cell repertoires in COVID-19. On the study more broadly: Spain, Italy and the United States supplied samples that represented acute and convalescent COVID-19.

The CDR3 has 18 residues. Trimming removed 4 bases from V and 5 bases from J; junction bases left unmatched: 11. Germline CDR1 SGHAT, CDR2 FQNNGV. Those who participated ranged in age from roughly 18 to 89 years and resided in some 24 US areas. In the source study's methods: By means of reference gene primer amplification, nucleated cell counts were estimated. TCRdb's copy holds only in-frame clones and misses some; the assay was immunoSEQ multiplex PCR. From that table come the V and J calls and clone size; the DNA was used to work out D and trimming. The table records some 250,000 clones, under 90% of them present only once. This clone was found once.

The sequencing sample was made of PBMCs or T cells enriched from blood (not recorded which). This TCR came from a woman younger than 45 with acute COVID-19. The rearrangement uses TRBV11-2 and TRBJ2-2; 12 bases are shared with TRBD1. In DNA, the CDR3 is TGTGCCAGCAGCTCCGGGACAGGGGGCCAAGGGTTAACCGGGGAGCTGTTTTTT. The encoded protein is CASSSGTGGQGLTGELFF.